This paragraph reports one T cell receptor beta chain. TCRdb's copy holds only in-frame clones and misses some; the assay was immunoSEQ multiplex PCR. Of hundreds of thousands of clones detected, roughly 85% appear once; the ten largest clones hold 3.6%. The sample belongs to a study of blood T cell repertoires in COVID-19. Turning to the study itself: From the United States, Italy and Spain came samples of acute and convalescent COVID-19. In each case, the material was cDNA or gDNA derived from T cells, B-cell-depleted T cells, or PBMCs.

This CDR3 is 17 amino acids long. The V gene's germline CDR1 is MGHRA and CDR2 YSYEKL. V dropped 3 bases and J dropped 2 bases, with 18 bases sitting between them. Sequencing was done on a sample of peripheral blood. The V call is TRBV4-1, the J call TRBJ2-3; D gene unclear. The receptor's source is a woman older than 75 with acute or convalescent COVID-19. The CDR3 DNA follows: TGCGCCAGCAGCCAGACGATCCCGCGGTCTCCCACAGATACGCAGTATTTT. It encodes CASSQTIPRSPTDTQYF.